These T cell receptor beta chains were read from a single sample in a study of blood T cells in healthy people across ages. TCRdb used MiXCR to reprocess the 5' RACE reads, holding one entry per CDR3 protein. This repertoire shows 1.4 million or so distinct CDR3 sequences, 42% found once; its top ten account for 4%. Sequenced material: blood. The receptors were gathered from a woman younger than 35 in good health. CDR3s include the opening cysteine and the closing phenylalanine or tryptophan. The D gene is left open where the match is weak. Rows may omit the clone size; those that give it use once, few, many or a size class.

D gene: NA; clone size: many; J gene: TRBJ2-5; V gene: TRBV3-1; CDR3 DNA: TGTGCCAGCAGCCCCCGAAACGGGGGTAAGGGAGAGACCCAGTACTTC; CDR3 protein: CASSPRNGGKGETQYF
D gene: NA; clone size: few; J gene: TRBJ2-7; V gene: TRBV30; CDR3 DNA: TGTGCCTGGAGTACAATCGGCAGCGGCGAGCAGTACTTC; CDR3 protein: CAWSTIGSGEQYF
D gene: TRBD2; clone size: NA; J gene: TRBJ2-3; V gene: TRBV6-6; CDR3 DNA: TGTGCCAGCAGTTACGGACTAGCGGGGGGGCCGGATACGCAGTATTTT; CDR3 protein: CASSYGLAGGPDTQYF
D gene: TRBD1; clone size: NA; J gene: TRBJ2-7; V gene: TRBV10-3; CDR3 DNA: TGTGCCACGACCGGGACAGGGTCTGAACACGAGCAGTACTTC; CDR3 protein: CATTGTGSEHEQYF
D gene: NA; clone size: NA; J gene: TRBJ2-3; V gene: TRBV12-5; CDR3 DNA: TGTGCTAGTGCCCCCAGGGGGGAGTCTAAAACTTCAGATACGCAGTATTTT; CDR3 protein: CASAPRGESKTSDTQYF
D gene: NA; clone size: few; J gene: TRBJ2-7; V gene: TRBV9; CDR3 DNA: TGTGCCAGCAGCCAACAGACTAGGCTGAGCTACAATGAGCAGTACTTC; CDR3 protein: CASSQQTRLSYNEQYF
D gene: NA; clone size: few; J gene: TRBJ1-2; V gene: TRBV9; CDR3 DNA: TGTGCCAGCAGCGTAGCGCCGGGCCCTAACTATGGCTACACCTTC; CDR3 protein: CASSVAPGPNYGYTF
D gene: NA; clone size: NA; J gene: TRBJ1-6; V gene: TRBV20-1; CDR3 DNA: TGCAGTGCTAGAAGACCGGATTCACCCCTCCACTTT; CDR3 protein: CSARRPDSPLHF
D gene: NA; clone size: few; J gene: TRBJ2-3; V gene: TRBV15; CDR3 DNA: TGTGCCACCACGGTCTTCCCGGGTTCTGATACGCAGTATTTT; CDR3 protein: CATTVFPGSDTQYF
D gene: NA; clone size: NA; J gene: TRBJ2-3; V gene: TRBV20-1; CDR3 DNA: TGCAGTGCTAGAGGAGGCGACATCCGCACAGATACGCAGTATTTT; CDR3 protein: CSARGGDIRTDTQYF
D gene: NA; clone size: few; J gene: TRBJ1-2; V gene: TRBV3-1; CDR3 DNA: TGTGCCAGCAGCCAAGAGGCCTATGGCTACACCTTC; CDR3 protein: CASSQEAYGYTF
D gene: NA; clone size: few; J gene: TRBJ2-7; V gene: TRBV28; CDR3 DNA: TGTGCCAGCAGTGCCTCCATCTCCTACGAGCAGTACTTC; CDR3 protein: CASSASISYEQYF
D gene: NA; clone size: few; J gene: TRBJ1-5; V gene: TRBV28; CDR3 DNA: TGTGCCAGCAGTCTAAGACAGCTTTATAGCAATCAGCCCCAGCATTTT; CDR3 protein: CASSLRQLYSNQPQHF
D gene: NA; clone size: NA; J gene: TRBJ2-3; V gene: TRBV4-3; CDR3 DNA: TGCGCCAGCAGCGAGCTTGTCGGTGGTCGAGATACGCAGTATTTT; CDR3 protein: CASSELVGGRDTQYF
D gene: TRBD2; clone size: few; J gene: TRBJ2-1; V gene: TRBV3-1; CDR3 DNA: TGTGCCAGCAGCCAAGCGTTCTCGTGGACTAGCGGGACCAATGAGCAGTTCTTC; CDR3 protein: CASSQAFSWTSGTNEQFF
D gene: NA; clone size: NA; J gene: TRBJ1-5; V gene: TRBV27; CDR3 DNA: TGTGCCAGCAGGCCGGGACCCAGCAATCAGCCCCAGCATTTT; CDR3 protein: CASRPGPSNQPQHF
D gene: NA; clone size: NA; J gene: TRBJ2-1; V gene: TRBV2; CDR3 DNA: TGTGCCAGCGGGTCCCGGAATTCCTACAATGAGCAGTTCTTC; CDR3 protein: CASGSRNSYNEQFF
D gene: NA; clone size: NA; J gene: TRBJ2-7; V gene: TRBV7-9; CDR3 DNA: TGTGCCAGCAGCCAACCTACAGGGAGCGCGTACGAGCAGTACTTC; CDR3 protein: CASSQPTGSAYEQYF
D gene: TRBD1; clone size: NA; J gene: TRBJ2-7; V gene: TRBV28; CDR3 DNA: TGTGCCAGCAGTTCTCCGGGACAGGCCTTCTACGAGCAGTACTTC; CDR3 protein: CASSSPGQAFYEQYF
D gene: NA; clone size: NA; J gene: TRBJ1-2; V gene: TRBV6-5; CDR3 DNA: TGTGCCAGCAGTGACAAGGGGAACTATGGCTACACCTTC; CDR3 protein: CASSDKGNYGYTF
D gene: NA; clone size: NA; J gene: TRBJ1-5; V gene: TRBV4-1; CDR3 DNA: TGCGCCAGCAGCCAAGAGCGGGGGAACAATCGGCCCCAGCATTTT; CDR3 protein: CASSQERGNNRPQHF
D gene: TRBD2; clone size: NA; J gene: TRBJ2-1; V gene: TRBV14; CDR3 DNA: TGTGCCAGCAGCCCGCGACTAGCGATCGCCTACAATGAGCAGTTCTTC; CDR3 protein: CASSPRLAIAYNEQFF
D gene: NA; clone size: NA; J gene: TRBJ2-1; V gene: TRBV28; CDR3 DNA: TGTGCCAGCAGTTCCCCTAGGGGACGAGCGGGTCACAATGAGCAGTTCTTC; CDR3 protein: CASSSPRGRAGHNEQFF
D gene: NA; clone size: NA; J gene: TRBJ2-5; V gene: TRBV7-2; CDR3 DNA: TGTGCCAGCAGCTTTAAGGTCCTCCAAGAGACCCAGTACTTC; CDR3 protein: CASSFKVLQETQYF
D gene: NA; clone size: NA; J gene: TRBJ2-3; V gene: TRBV29-1; CDR3 DNA: TGCAGCGTGCGGGGCCGTCGAACAGATACGCAGTATTTT; CDR3 protein: CSVRGRRTDTQYF
D gene: NA; clone size: NA; J gene: TRBJ2-7; V gene: TRBV7-9; CDR3 DNA: TGTGCCAGCAGCTCAAGAGACAAAAACCCGACCTACGAGCAGTACTTC; CDR3 protein: CASSSRDKNPTYEQYF
D gene: NA; clone size: NA; J gene: TRBJ2-5; V gene: TRBV7-3; CDR3 DNA: TGTGCCAGCAGCTTGGGTTTTTCGGAGACCCAGTACTTC; CDR3 protein: CASSLGFSETQYF
D gene: NA; clone size: many; J gene: TRBJ2-1; V gene: TRBV2; CDR3 DNA: TGTGCCAGCAGTGTGGCCTACAATGAGCAGTTCTTC; CDR3 protein: CASSVAYNEQFF
D gene: NA; clone size: NA; J gene: TRBJ2-1; V gene: TRBV10-3; CDR3 DNA: TGTGCCATCAGTGACGGGGACACCTCCTACAAGGAGCAGTTCTTC; CDR3 protein: CAISDGDTSYKEQFF
D gene: TRBD1; clone size: many; J gene: TRBJ2-7; V gene: TRBV4-3; CDR3 DNA: TGCGCCAGCAGCCAAGAGTGGGACAGTCTCTACGAGCAGTACTTC; CDR3 protein: CASSQEWDSLYEQYF
D gene: NA; clone size: NA; J gene: TRBJ1-2; V gene: TRBV7-2; CDR3 DNA: TGTGCCAGCAGCTCCAGTCACAGGATGGCCTATGGCTACACCTTC; CDR3 protein: CASSSSHRMAYGYTF
D gene: NA; clone size: NA; J gene: TRBJ1-3; V gene: TRBV29-1; CDR3 DNA: TGCAGCGTGATGGGACACCTCGGAAACACCATATATTTT; CDR3 protein: CSVMGHLGNTIYF
D gene: TRBD1; clone size: once; J gene: TRBJ1-1; V gene: TRBV25-1; CDR3 DNA: TGTGCCAGCAGGGCGACAGGGGTGAACACTGAAGCTTTCTTT; CDR3 protein: CASRATGVNTEAFF
D gene: NA; clone size: NA; J gene: TRBJ2-5; V gene: TRBV28; CDR3 DNA: TGTGCCAGCAGTCCGTCTCGCGGAGTGGGCTATGAGCAGTACTTC; CDR3 protein: CASSPSRGVGYEQYF
D gene: NA; clone size: NA; J gene: TRBJ2-7; V gene: TRBV6-1; CDR3 DNA: TGTGCCAGCATGAGGGGTTTTTCCTACGAGCAGTACTTC; CDR3 protein: CASMRGFSYEQYF
D gene: TRBD2; clone size: NA; J gene: TRBJ2-3; V gene: TRBV10-3; CDR3 DNA: TGTGCCATCGCGGGGGAGTACACAGATACGCAGTATTTT; CDR3 protein: CAIAGEYTDTQYF
D gene: NA; clone size: NA; J gene: TRBJ2-1; V gene: TRBV20-1; CDR3 DNA: TGCAGTGCTTCGATACTAGGGTACAATGAGCAGTTCTTC; CDR3 protein: CSASILGYNEQFF
D gene: NA; clone size: few; J gene: TRBJ2-1; V gene: TRBV5-1; CDR3 DNA: TGCGCCAGCAGCTTGCGCTCCCTTAGCTCCTACAATGAGCAGTTCTTC; CDR3 protein: CASSLRSLSSYNEQFF
D gene: TRBD2; clone size: NA; J gene: TRBJ2-7; V gene: TRBV27; CDR3 DNA: TGTGCCAGCATTGGGGCGGGGGTTCCCTACGAGCAGTACTTC; CDR3 protein: CASIGAGVPYEQYF
D gene: TRBD1; clone size: NA; J gene: TRBJ2-5; V gene: TRBV12-3/TRBV12-4; CDR3 DNA: TGTGCCAGCACCCATAGACAGGGACGGGGAGAGACCCAGTACTTC; CDR3 protein: CASTHRQGRGETQYF
D gene: NA; clone size: NA; J gene: TRBJ2-1; V gene: TRBV7-3; CDR3 DNA: TGTGCCAGCAGCGCCGGGGGCGCGAGTAATAATGAGCAGTTCTTC; CDR3 protein: CASSAGGASNNEQFF
D gene: NA; clone size: NA; J gene: TRBJ1-6; V gene: TRBV27; CDR3 DNA: TGTGCCAGCAGTCTATCCCCTCAGTATTCACCCCTCCACTTT; CDR3 protein: CASSLSPQYSPLHF
D gene: NA; clone size: few; J gene: TRBJ1-2; V gene: TRBV4-3; CDR3 DNA: TGCGCCAGCAGCCATAACACCAGAGGAAACGGCTACACCTTC; CDR3 protein: CASSHNTRGNGYTF
D gene: TRBD2; clone size: NA; J gene: TRBJ2-7; V gene: TRBV7-2; CDR3 DNA: TGTGCCAGCAGCCATGTAAGGAGCGGGAGGGGTAGCTCCTACGAGCAGTACTTC; CDR3 protein: CASSHVRSGRGSSYEQYF
D gene: NA; clone size: NA; J gene: TRBJ2-7; V gene: TRBV6-1; CDR3 DNA: TGTGCCAGCAGCGCCGGGACGGGTTCAGGGTCCTACGAGCAGTACTTC; CDR3 protein: CASSAGTGSGSYEQYF
D gene: NA; clone size: NA; J gene: TRBJ1-1; V gene: TRBV4-1; CDR3 DNA: TGCGCCAGCAGCCAAGACAACAGATTGAACACTGAAGCTTTCTTT; CDR3 protein: CASSQDNRLNTEAFF
D gene: NA; clone size: NA; J gene: TRBJ2-7; V gene: TRBV28; CDR3 DNA: TGTGCCGGCAGCCTCGGGCAGGGCTACGAGCAGTACTTC; CDR3 protein: CAGSLGQGYEQYF
D gene: NA; clone size: few; J gene: TRBJ1-6; V gene: TRBV18; CDR3 DNA: TGTGCCAGCTCACCGACACTGAATCATAATTCACCCCTCCACTTT; CDR3 protein: CASSPTLNHNSPLHF